This entry lists 5 T cell receptor beta chains sequenced from one sample in a study of control samples from healthy donors and cancer patients. Assay: immunoSEQ multiplex PCR; the TCRdb copy retains only in-frame clones and omits some. The sample contains around 27,000 clones, 85% of which appear only once. What was sequenced was PBMCs. The receptors originated from a woman aged 55-75 years with head and neck cancer.

This sequence joins TRBV6-5 and TRBJ2-7, with 8 bases identical to TRBD1. The CDR3 runs to 15 residues. V dropped 8 bases and J dropped 3; count of bases not matched to a gene: 12. The germline CDR1 and CDR2 sequences are MNHEY and SVGAGI. The CDR3 DNA sequence: TGTGCCAGCGGTATGAGACAGGGGAATAGCTACGAGCAGTACTTC. As protein: CASGMRQGNSYEQYF.

J is TRBJ2-2 and V is TRBV9; TRBD2 aligns across 12 bases. This CDR3 is built from 18 residues. CDR1 SGDLS and CDR2 YYNGEE come from the germline V gene. J lost 4 bases, V lost 2 bases, and 9 bases had no gene match. The CDR3 loop reads CASSVPRASGRATGELFF. The CDR3 DNA reads as TGTGCCAGCAGCGTCCCTAGGGCTAGCGGGAGGGCCACCGGGGAGCTGTTTTTT. Drawing the rest from reference TRBV9 and TRBJ2-2, the complete variable domain is DSGVTQTPKHLITATGQRVTLRCSPRSGDLSVYWYQQSLDQGLQFLIQYYNGEERAKGNILERFSAQQFPDLHSELNLSSLELGDSALYFCASSVPRASGRATGELFFGEGSRLTVL.

V usage is TRBV29-1 and J usage is TRBJ2-1; D unresolved. This CDR3 comprises 11 residues. Germline loops: CDR1 SQVTM, CDR2 ANQGSEA. V was clipped by 5 bases and J by 4 bases, with 6 bases between them. The CDR3 spells CSVNSYNEQFF. In DNA form, the CDR3 reads TGCAGCGTTAACAGTTACAATGAGCAGTTCTTC.

The rearrangement uses TRBV11-2 and TRBJ1-6; unclear D gene. CDR1 SGHAT and CDR2 FQNNGV come from the germline V gene. CDR3 size: 14 residues. With 2 bases removed from V and 6 bases from J, the gap between germline ends came to 8 bases. The CDR3 DNA reads TGTGCCAGCAGCTTAATGGAGACTAATTCACCCCTCCACTTT. This encodes CASSLMETNSPLHF.

The chain combines TRBV19 with TRBJ1-6; 9 nucleotides agree with TRBD1. The CDR3 loop spans 14 amino acids. Per the germline V gene, CDR1 is LNHDA and CDR2 is SQIVND (reference sequence). The J segment lost 9 bases and the V segment lost 4 bases, leaving 4 bases of the junction unmatched. CDR3: CASSTTGGGSPLHF. The CDR3 DNA follows: TGTGCCAGTAGTACTACAGGGGGCGGTTCACCCCTCCACTTT.